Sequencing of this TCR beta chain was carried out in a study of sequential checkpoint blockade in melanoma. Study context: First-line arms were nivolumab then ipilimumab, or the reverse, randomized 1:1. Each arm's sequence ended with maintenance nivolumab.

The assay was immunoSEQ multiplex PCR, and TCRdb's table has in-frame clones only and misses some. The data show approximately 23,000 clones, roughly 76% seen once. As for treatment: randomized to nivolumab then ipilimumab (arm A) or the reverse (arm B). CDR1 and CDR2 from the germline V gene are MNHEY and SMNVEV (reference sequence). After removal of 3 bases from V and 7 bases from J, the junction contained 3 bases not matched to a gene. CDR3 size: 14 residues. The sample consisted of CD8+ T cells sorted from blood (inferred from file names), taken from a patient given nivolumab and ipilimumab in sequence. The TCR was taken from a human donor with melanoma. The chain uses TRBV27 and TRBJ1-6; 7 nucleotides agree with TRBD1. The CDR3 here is CASSFLGQNSPLHF. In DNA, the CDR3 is TGTGCCAGCAGTTTTTTGGGACAGAATTCACCCCTCCACTTT.